The 28 T cell receptor beta chains below all came from one sample that was sequenced in a study of shared clonotypes between healthy human individuals. The assay was immunoSEQ multiplex PCR, and TCRdb's table has in-frame clones only and misses some. The repertoire holds hundreds of thousands of clones, with around 86% as singletons. Input material: memory CD8+ T cells sorted from blood. Subset here: CD45RO+ cells pooled with CCR7-negative TemRA cells. These receptors were obtained from a man aged 18 to 35 in good health.

The chain has TRBV9 and TRBJ2-7; weak D call: TRBD1 (7 bases). Deletions cut 3 bases from V and 3 bases from J, with 16 bases between. This CDR3 region has 15 residues. Looked up from germline, CDR1 is SGDLS and CDR2 is YYNGEE. CDR3 bases: TGTGCCAGCAGCGCCCCAGGGGGGCCCGTCTACGAGCAGTACTTC. Its translation is CASSAPGGPVYEQYF.

This chain connects TRBV4-1 to TRBJ2-5; 9 bases are a match to TRBD1. The V gene's germline CDR1 is MGHRA and CDR2 YSYEKL. Trimming took 4 bases from V and 6 from J; bases not matched to a gene: 6. This CDR3 is 14 amino acids long. Written as DNA, the CDR3 is TGCGCCAGCAGCCGACACAGGGGGCGAAAGACCCAGTACTTC. Translation: CASSRHRGRKTQYF.

In its sample, this clone was seen a few times. This chain uses TRBV6-5 with TRBJ1-5, with TRBD1 matching over 8 bases. This CDR3 contains 14 residues. After removal of 6 bases from V and 5 bases from J, the junction contained 6 bases not matched to a gene. Per the germline V gene, CDR1 is MNHEY and CDR2 is SVGAGI. For the CDR3, the DNA is TGTGCCAGCAGCCCAGACAGGGGCCATCAGCCCCAGCATTTT. Amino acid sequence: CASSPDRGHQPQHF.

J is TRBJ1-2 and V is TRBV6-6; a possible D gene is TRBD1 (5 bases). CDR3 length: 14 residues. CDR1 is MNHNY, CDR2 SVGAGI, per germline (reference sequence). V lost 4 bases, J lost 7 bases, and 16 bases lay in between. In nucleotides, the CDR3 is TGTGCCAGCAGTTTTACCATCAGGGTTCTTGGCTACACCTTC. Translated, it gives CASSFTIRVLGYTF.

The chain joins TRBV29-1 to TRBJ1-2; 7 nucleotides align to TRBD1. The CDR3 spans 13 residues. Losses at the gene ends were 4 bases for V and 5 bases for J; bases not matched to a gene: 7. Germline values: CDR1 SQVTM, CDR2 ANQGSEA. DNA for the CDR3: TGCAGCGTTGTGTCCAGGGGGGGATATGGCTACACCTTC. Translated: CSVVSRGGYGYTF.

The chain joins TRBV7-6 to TRBJ2-7; 9 bases are a match to TRBD1. Germline CDR1 is SGHVS and CDR2 is FNYEAQ. With 3 bases clipped from V and 4 bases from J, the junction kept 4 bases outside the gene matches. CDR3 size: 14 residues. Here the CDR3 reads CASSLGTGNYEQYF. The CDR3 DNA sequence: TGTGCCAGCAGCTTGGGGACAGGGAATTACGAGCAGTACTTC.

This rearrangement joins TRBV4-1 to TRBJ2-1, with 10 bases fitting TRBD1. Trimming removed 3 bases from V and 5 bases from J; junction bases left unmatched: 7. This CDR3 comprises 16 residues. Germline loops: CDR1 MGHRA, CDR2 YSYEKL. The DNA for the CDR3 is TGCGCCAGCAGCCAGAGGGGACAGGGGTGGGACAATGAGCAGTTCTTC. Its translation is CASSQRGQGWDNEQFF.

The chain employs TRBV29-1 and TRBJ1-2; D is possibly TRBD1 (6 bases). Germline loops: CDR1 SQVTM, CDR2 ANQGSEA. The CDR3 totals 15 residues. V was cut by 0 bases and J by 0 bases, with 11 bases left in between. In DNA form, the CDR3 reads TGCAGCGTTGAAGATACACAGGGAACTAACTATGGCTACACCTTC. Encoded protein: CSVEDTQGTNYGYTF.

The chain uses TRBV27 and TRBJ2-7, with 9 bases lining up with TRBD1. After removal of 7 bases from V and 5 bases from J, the junction contained 9 bases not matched to a gene. This CDR3 contains 14 residues. Germline values: CDR1 MNHEY, CDR2 SMNVEV (reference sequence). This CDR3 reads CASTAGTGFNEQYF. In DNA form, the CDR3 reads TGTGCCAGCACTGCCGGGACAGGGTTCAACGAGCAGTACTTC.

V is TRBV29-1 and J is TRBJ2-7, with a possible D match to TRBD1 (5 bases). The CDR3 loop spans 14 amino acids. The V and J ends lost 4 bases and 5 bases respectively, with 18 bases between them. Per germline, CDR1 SQVTM and CDR2 ANQGSEA. As DNA, the CDR3 is TGCAGCGTTGTAGGGGCCAGGGCGTCGGACGAGCAGTACTTC. As protein: CSVVGARASDEQYF.

V usage is TRBV2 and J usage is TRBJ2-7; the D is unclear. Trimming left V 4 bases short and J 1 base short, with 20 bases between. This CDR3 region has 17 residues. CDR1 is SNHLY, CDR2 FYNNEI, per germline. The CDR3 region is CASSGVGQLPFSYEQYF. The CDR3 DNA is TGTGCCAGCAGTGGGGTCGGGCAGCTCCCGTTTTCCTACGAGCAGTACTTC. The complete variable domain, with remaining parts taken from reference TRBV2 and TRBJ2-7, reads EPEVTQTPSHQVTQMGQEVILRCVPISNHLYFYWYRQILGQKVEFLVSFYNNEISEKSEIFDDQFSVERPDGSNFTLKIRSTKLEDSAMYFCASSGVGQLPFSYEQYFGPGTRLTVT.

This clone came up a few times. This chain links TRBV28 with TRBJ1-4; D is ambiguous. CDR1 and CDR2 (germline): MDHEN, SYDVKM. Trimming removed 7 bases from V and 0 bases from J, with 12 bases in between. The CDR3 sequence is 15 residues long. The CDR3 DNA is TGTGCCAGCAAAAACTCTAGGGCAACTAATGAAAAACTGTTTTTT. It yields the protein CASKNSRATNEKLFF.

The chain couples TRBV11-2 to TRBJ2-1; D remains unclear. The V end was cut by 0 bases, the J end by 9 bases, with 15 bases between. Germline lookup yields CDR1 SGHAT and CDR2 FQNNGV. The CDR3 is made up of 15 amino acids. Written as DNA, the CDR3 is TGTGCCAGCAGCTTAGATCAGGTTAATCTCGGTGAGCAGTTCTTC. Translated: CASSLDQVNLGEQFF.

CDR3 nucleotides: TGTGCCAGCAGCACCCAGGGTGCGTTGGTATATGGCTACACCTTC. Translating gives CASSTQGALVYGYTF. The chain uses TRBV7-9 and TRBJ1-2; D perhaps matches TRBD1 (5 bases). Per the germline V gene, CDR1 is SEHNR and CDR2 is FQNEAQ (reference sequence). The CDR3 sequence is 15 residues long. The V end lost 5 bases, the J end lost 5 bases, and 18 bases lay between the germline ends.

The gene calls are TRBV11-2 and TRBJ2-7; the match to TRBD2 covers 7 bases. The V and J ends lost 0 bases and 0 bases, in that order; junction bases with no gene match: 11. The CDR3 contains 18 residues. Germline V gene lookup returns CDR1 SGHAT and CDR2 FQNNGV. The DNA of the CDR3 is TGTGCCAGCAGCTTAGACCCCAAGGCTAGCGGATTCTCCTACGAGCAGTACTTC. Amino acid sequence: CASSLDPKASGFSYEQYF. The full variable domain, in which reference TRBV11-2 and TRBJ2-7 provide the parts outside the CDR3, is EAGVAQSPRYKIIEKRQSVAFWCNPISGHATLYWYQQILGQGPKLLIQFQNNGVVDDSQLPKDRFSAERLKGVDSTLKIQPAKLEDSAVYLCASSLDPKASGFSYEQYFGPGTRLTVT.

V and J are TRBV5-1 and TRBJ2-2; 11 nucleotides match TRBD1. Trimming removed 4 bases from V and 4 bases from J; junction bases left unmatched: 9. CDR3 length: 17 amino acids. From germline, CDR1 is SGHRS and CDR2 YFSETQ. The CDR3 DNA is TGCGCCAGCAGCACCGGGACAGGGGGTGCCCCCACCGGGGAGCTGTTTTTT. It yields the protein CASSTGTGGAPTGELFF.

CDR3 sequence: CASSSSGVQETQYF. The CDR3 DNA sequence: TGTGCCAGCAGCTCTTCAGGGGTCCAAGAGACCCAGTACTTC. This chain connects TRBV7-9 to TRBJ2-5; the D gene is possibly TRBD1 (6 bases). The CDR3 totals 14 residues. The V gene's germline CDR1 is SEHNR and CDR2 FQNEAQ (reference sequence). V lost 4 bases to trimming and J lost 1 base, with 10 bases between them.

This clone was detected only once. The chain combines TRBV7-9 with TRBJ2-7; 14 bases are shared with TRBD2. CDR1 and CDR2 from the germline V gene are SEHNR and FQNEAQ (reference sequence). This CDR3 comprises 16 residues. V shed 5 bases and J 1 base; nucleotides not matched to a gene: 4. CDR3 region: CASSGLAGGNSYEQYF. In nucleotides, the CDR3 is TGTGCCAGCAGCGGACTAGCGGGGGGCAATTCCTACGAGCAGTACTTC.

This clone was detected only once. This chain links TRBV29-1 with TRBJ2-2; D ambiguous. CDR1 and CDR2 (germline): SQVTM, ANQGSEA. The CDR3 has 13 amino acids. Trimming removed 4 bases from V and 3 bases from J, with 9 bases in between. The CDR3 DNA sequence: TGCAGCGTTGTTGTGGGTGACACCGGGGAGCTGTTTTTT. Translation gives CSVVVGDTGELFF.

The chain uses TRBV2 and TRBJ2-7; D remains ambiguous. This CDR3 spans 13 amino acids. V dropped 6 bases and J dropped 6 bases, with 15 bases sitting between them. Germline lookup yields CDR1 SNHLY and CDR2 FYNNEI. The CDR3 here is CASRRLSRCEQYF. DNA for the CDR3: TGTGCCAGCAGGAGGTTAAGTCGGTGCGAGCAGTACTTC.

This rearrangement joins TRBV11-2 to TRBJ2-5; 10 bases agree with TRBD1. The CDR3 contains 15 residues. V lost 3 bases to trimming and J lost 5 bases; unmatched junction nucleotides: 6. Looked up from germline, CDR1 is SGHAT and CDR2 is FQNNGV. CDR3 loop: CASSLMTGGLETQYF. In DNA, the CDR3 is TGTGCCAGCAGCTTGATGACAGGGGGCTTGGAGACCCAGTACTTC.

The chain recombines TRBV28 with TRBJ2-1, with TRBD1 identical over 7 bases. Germline loops: CDR1 MDHEN, CDR2 SYDVKM. V lost 5 bases to trimming and J lost 5 bases; unmatched junction nucleotides: 9. The CDR3 totals 15 residues. CDR3 DNA sequence: TGTGCCAGCAGTCAAGGACAGGATCTAAACAATGAGCAGTTCTTC. It encodes CASSQGQDLNNEQFF.

V gene TRBV7-9 combines with J gene TRBJ1-1; 9 bases are shared with TRBD1. J was trimmed by 6 bases and V by 5 bases; bases with no gene match: 4. The CDR3 is 13 amino acids. Germline V gene sequence: CDR1 SEHNR, CDR2 FQNEAQ (reference sequence). Here the CDR3 DNA reads TGTGCCAGCAGCCTGGGACAGGGCGCTGAAGCTTTCTTT. It is translated as CASSLGQGAEAFF.

The chain links TRBV19 to TRBJ2-3, with D perhaps TRBD2 (6 bases). Trimming removed 7 bases at V and 0 bases at J, with 11 bases between. This CDR3 comprises 14 residues. CDR1 LNHDA and CDR2 SQIVND come from the germline V gene (reference sequence). CDR3 in amino acids: CASTFGGSTDTQYF. CDR3 DNA: TGTGCCAGTACTTTCGGGGGTAGCACAGATACGCAGTATTTT. The whole variable domain, remainder taken from reference TRBV19 and TRBJ2-3, is DGGITQSPKYLFRKEGQNVTLSCEQNLNHDAMYWYRQDPGQGLRLIYYSQIVNDFQKGDIAEGYSVSREKKESFPLTVTSAQKNPTAFYLCASTFGGSTDTQYFGPGTRLTVL.

This clone was counted once. This rearrangement joins TRBV6-6 to TRBJ2-3; tentative D call: TRBD1 (6 bases). CDR1 MNHNY and CDR2 SVGAGI come from the germline V gene (reference sequence). This CDR3 spans 16 amino acids. The V and J ends lost 0 bases and 5 bases respectively, with 15 bases between them. CDR3 nucleotide sequence: TGTGCCAGCAGTTACTCCGGACAGAATATTAAAGATACGCAGTATTTT. Encoded protein: CASSYSGQNIKDTQYF.

This chain connects TRBV18 to TRBJ1-5; D gene unclear. CDR1 KGHSH and CDR2 LQKENI come from the germline V gene. V gave up 3 bases and J gave up 9 bases, with 9 bases separating them. The CDR3 is 12 residues long. CDR3 residues: CASSPHRGPQHF. CDR3 DNA sequence: TGTGCCAGCTCACCTCACCGGGGGCCCCAGCATTTT.

The genes are TRBV2 and TRBJ2-7, with 9 bases that match TRBD1. The V segment lost 2 bases and the J segment 1 base; nucleotides outside the gene matches: 3. Germline CDR1 reads SNHLY; CDR2 reads FYNNEI. The length of the CDR3 is 15 residues. CDR3 residues: CASSETGTGSYEQYF. In DNA form, the CDR3 reads TGTGCCAGCAGTGAAACCGGGACAGGGTCCTACGAGCAGTACTTC.

The rearrangement joins TRBV19 to TRBJ1-5; 7 bases agree with TRBD1. CDR1 is LNHDA and CDR2 is SQIVND in the germline V gene (reference sequence). The CDR3 is 15 amino acids. V shed 7 bases, J shed 0 bases, and the junction held 6 bases outside the gene matches. In nucleotides, the CDR3 is TGTGCCAGTATCACAGACAGGGATAGCAATCAGCCCCAGCATTTT. Protein sequence: CASITDRDSNQPQHF.